Sequencing of this T cell receptor beta chain was carried out in a study of blood T cell repertoires in COVID-19. As for the study in general: Spain, Italy and the United States supplied samples that represented acute and convalescent COVID-19. Sources were T cells, B-cell-depleted T cells, or PBMCs; the material itself was cDNA or gDNA.

Germline-derived CDR1 and CDR2 are MNHEY and SMNVEV (reference sequence). This CDR3 spans 12 amino acids. With 6 bases removed from V and 4 bases from J, the gap between germline ends came to 9 bases. This clone turned up a few times. In the authors' workflow: The authors estimated nucleated cell counts from reference gene primer amplification. Data came from immunoSEQ multiplex PCR; TCRdb stores just in-frame clones and leaves some out. V and J calls and clone size are as listed in that table; D and trimming were resolved from the DNA. The table shows approximately 110,000 clones, with roughly 70% occurring only once.

The sequence was obtained from a human donor with acute or convalescent COVID-19. The donor label of this sample is uncertain. The V gene is TRBV27, the J gene TRBJ1-2; the D is unclear. The sequenced material came from peripheral blood. CDR3 nucleotides: TGTGCCAGCAGAGACCCGGGCTATGGCTACACCTTC. Its translation: CASRDPGYGYTF.